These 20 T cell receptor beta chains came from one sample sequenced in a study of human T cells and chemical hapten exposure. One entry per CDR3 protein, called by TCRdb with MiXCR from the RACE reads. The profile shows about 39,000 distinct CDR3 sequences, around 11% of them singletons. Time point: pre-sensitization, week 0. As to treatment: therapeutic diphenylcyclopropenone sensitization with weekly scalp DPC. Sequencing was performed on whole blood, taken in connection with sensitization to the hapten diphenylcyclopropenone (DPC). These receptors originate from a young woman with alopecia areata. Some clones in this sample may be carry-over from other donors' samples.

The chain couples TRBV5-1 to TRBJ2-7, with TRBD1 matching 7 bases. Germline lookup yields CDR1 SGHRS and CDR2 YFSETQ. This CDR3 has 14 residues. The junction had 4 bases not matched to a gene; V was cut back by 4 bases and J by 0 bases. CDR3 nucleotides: TGCGCCAGCAGCCAAGGGACAGCCTCCTACGAGCAGTACTTC. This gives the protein CASSQGTASYEQYF.

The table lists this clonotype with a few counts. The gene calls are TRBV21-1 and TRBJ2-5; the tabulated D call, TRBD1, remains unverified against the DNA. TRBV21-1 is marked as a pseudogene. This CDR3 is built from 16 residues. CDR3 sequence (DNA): TGTGCCAGCAGCAAAACCCAAAGGACAGCCCCGGAGACCCAGTACTTC. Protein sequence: CASSKTQRTAPETQYF.

The CDR3 DNA sequence: TGTGCCAGTACGGAGAATGAAAAACTGTTTTTT. It encodes CASTENEKLFF. The rearrangement links TRBV7-9 to TRBJ1-4; D unclear. V lost 9 bases to trimming and J lost 5 bases, with 7 bases between them. Germline CDR1 reads SEHNR; CDR2 reads FQNEAQ (reference sequence). The CDR3 is 11 residues long.

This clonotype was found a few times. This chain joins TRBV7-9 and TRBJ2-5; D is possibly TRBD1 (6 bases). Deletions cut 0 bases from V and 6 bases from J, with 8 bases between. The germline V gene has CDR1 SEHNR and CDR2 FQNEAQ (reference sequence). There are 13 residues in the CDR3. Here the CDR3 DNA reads TGTGCCAGCAGCTTAGCACAGGGAAAGACCCAGTACTTC. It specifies CASSLAQGKTQYF.

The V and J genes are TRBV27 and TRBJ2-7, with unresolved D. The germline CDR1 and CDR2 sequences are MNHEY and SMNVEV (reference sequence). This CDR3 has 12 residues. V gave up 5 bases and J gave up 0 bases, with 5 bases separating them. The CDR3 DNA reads TGTGCCAGCAGTCCCCTCTCCTACGAGCAGTACTTC. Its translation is CASSPLSYEQYF.

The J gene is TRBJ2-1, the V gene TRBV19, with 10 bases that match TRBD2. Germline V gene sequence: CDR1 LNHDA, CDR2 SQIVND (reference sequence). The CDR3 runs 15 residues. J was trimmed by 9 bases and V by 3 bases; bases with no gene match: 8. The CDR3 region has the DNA TGTGCCAGTAGTATTCTAGCGGGAGTTTGGGTTGAGCAGTTCTTC. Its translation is CASSILAGVWVEQFF. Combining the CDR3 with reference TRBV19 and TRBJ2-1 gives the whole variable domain DGGITQSPKYLFRKEGQNVTLSCEQNLNHDAMYWYRQDPGQGLRLIYYSQIVNDFQKGDIAEGYSVSREKKESFPLTVTSAQKNPTAFYLCASSILAGVWVEQFFGPGTRLTVL.

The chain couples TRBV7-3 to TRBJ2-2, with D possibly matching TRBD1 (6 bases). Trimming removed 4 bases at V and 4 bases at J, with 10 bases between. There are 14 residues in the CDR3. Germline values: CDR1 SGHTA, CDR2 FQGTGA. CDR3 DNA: TGTGCCAGCAGCTACCTCAGGGGCACCGGGGAGCTGTTTTTT. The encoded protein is CASSYLRGTGELFF. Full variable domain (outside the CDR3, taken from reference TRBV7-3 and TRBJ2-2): GAGVSQTPSNKVTEKGKYVELRCDPISGHTALYWYRQSLGQGPEFLIYFQGTGAADDSGLPNDRFFAVRPEGSVSTLKIQRTERGDSAVYLCASSYLRGTGELFFGEGSRLTVL.

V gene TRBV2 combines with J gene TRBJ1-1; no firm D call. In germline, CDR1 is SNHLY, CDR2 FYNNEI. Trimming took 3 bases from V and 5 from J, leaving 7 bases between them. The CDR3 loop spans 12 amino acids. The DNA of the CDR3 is TGTGCCAGCAGTGAGAGAGGAACTGAAGCTTTCTTT. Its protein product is CASSERGTEAFF.

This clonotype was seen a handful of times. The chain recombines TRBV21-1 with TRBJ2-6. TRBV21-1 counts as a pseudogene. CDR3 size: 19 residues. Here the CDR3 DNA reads TGTGCCAGCAGCAATCGAGGCCTGCCACGACTTTCTGGGGCCAACGTCCTGACTTTC. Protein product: CASSNRGLPRLSGANVLTF.

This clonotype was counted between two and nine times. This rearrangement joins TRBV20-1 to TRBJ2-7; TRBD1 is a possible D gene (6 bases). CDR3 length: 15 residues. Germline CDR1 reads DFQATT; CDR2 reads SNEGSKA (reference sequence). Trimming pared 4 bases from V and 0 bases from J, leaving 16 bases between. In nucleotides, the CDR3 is TGCAGTGCTACCATCCACCAGGGGAGCTCCTACGAGCAGTACTTC. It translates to CSATIHQGSSYEQYF.

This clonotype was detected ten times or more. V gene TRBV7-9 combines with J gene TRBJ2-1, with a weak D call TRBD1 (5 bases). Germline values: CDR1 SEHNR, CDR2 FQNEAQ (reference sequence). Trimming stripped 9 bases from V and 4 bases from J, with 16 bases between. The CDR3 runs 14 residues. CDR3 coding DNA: TGTGCCAGTTTTGGGGCGCCCCATTACAATGAGCAGTTCTTC. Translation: CASFGAPHYNEQFF. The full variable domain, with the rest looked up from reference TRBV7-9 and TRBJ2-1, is DTGVSQNPRHKITKRGQNVTFRCDPISEHNRLYWYRQTLGQGPEFLTYFQNEAQLEKSRLLSDRFSAERPKGSFSTLEIQRTEQGDSAMYLCASFGAPHYNEQFFGPGTRLTVL.

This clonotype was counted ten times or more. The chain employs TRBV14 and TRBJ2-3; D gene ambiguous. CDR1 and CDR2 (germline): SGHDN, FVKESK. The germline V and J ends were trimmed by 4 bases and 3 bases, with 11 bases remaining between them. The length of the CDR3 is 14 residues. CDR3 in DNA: TGTGCCAGCAGCCTGATGCTGGATACAGATACGCAGTATTTT. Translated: CASSLMLDTDTQYF.

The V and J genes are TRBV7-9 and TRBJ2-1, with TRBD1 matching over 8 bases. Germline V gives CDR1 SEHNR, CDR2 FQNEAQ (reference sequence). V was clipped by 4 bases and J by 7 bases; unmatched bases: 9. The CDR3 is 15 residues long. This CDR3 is CASSSRDRSVNEQFF. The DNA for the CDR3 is TGTGCCAGCAGCTCCCGGGACAGGTCCGTTAATGAGCAGTTCTTC.

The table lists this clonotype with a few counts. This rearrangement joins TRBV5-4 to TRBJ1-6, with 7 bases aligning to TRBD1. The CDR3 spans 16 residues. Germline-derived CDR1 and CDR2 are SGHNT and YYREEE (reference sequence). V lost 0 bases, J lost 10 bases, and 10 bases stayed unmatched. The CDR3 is CASSLVSGTEGSPLHF. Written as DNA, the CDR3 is TGTGCCAGCAGCTTGGTGTCCGGGACAGAGGGGTCACCCCTCCACTTT.

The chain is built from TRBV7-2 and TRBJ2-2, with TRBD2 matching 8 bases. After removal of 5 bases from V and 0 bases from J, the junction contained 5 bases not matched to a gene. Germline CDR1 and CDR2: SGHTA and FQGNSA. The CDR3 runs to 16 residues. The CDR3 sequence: CASSPTSGANTGELFF. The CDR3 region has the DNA TGTGCCAGCAGCCCTACTAGCGGAGCGAACACCGGGGAGCTGTTTTTT.

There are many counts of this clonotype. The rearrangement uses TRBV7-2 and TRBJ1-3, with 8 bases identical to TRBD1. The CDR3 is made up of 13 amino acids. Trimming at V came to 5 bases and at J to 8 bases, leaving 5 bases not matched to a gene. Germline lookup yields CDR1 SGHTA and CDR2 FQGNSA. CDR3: CASSQDRVDTIYF. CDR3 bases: TGTGCCAGCAGCCAGGACAGGGTCGACACCATATATTTT.

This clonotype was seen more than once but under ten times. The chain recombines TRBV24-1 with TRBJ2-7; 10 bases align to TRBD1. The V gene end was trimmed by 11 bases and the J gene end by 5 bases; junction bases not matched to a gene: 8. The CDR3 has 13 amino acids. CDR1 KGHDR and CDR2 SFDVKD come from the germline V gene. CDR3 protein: CARQGATGNEQYF. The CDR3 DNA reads TGTGCCAGACAGGGGGCTACGGGTAACGAGCAGTACTTC.

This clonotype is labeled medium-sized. This chain's CDR3 is CASSLAYRAEQYF. CDR3 DNA sequence: TGTGCCAGCAGCTTAGCCTACAGGGCCGAGCAGTACTTC. This chain joins TRBV7-9 and TRBJ2-7; D possibly corresponds to TRBD1 (6 bases). V gave up 0 bases and J gave up 6 bases, with 9 bases separating them. The CDR3 loop spans 13 amino acids. Germline V CDR1 and CDR2: SEHNR, FQNEAQ (reference sequence).

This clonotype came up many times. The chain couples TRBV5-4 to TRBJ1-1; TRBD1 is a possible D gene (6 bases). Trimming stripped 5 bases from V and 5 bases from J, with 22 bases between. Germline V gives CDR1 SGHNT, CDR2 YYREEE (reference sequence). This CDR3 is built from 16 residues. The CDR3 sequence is CASSIHNRARGTEAFF. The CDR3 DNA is TGTGCCAGCAGTATACATAACAGGGCAAGGGGGACTGAAGCTTTCTTT.

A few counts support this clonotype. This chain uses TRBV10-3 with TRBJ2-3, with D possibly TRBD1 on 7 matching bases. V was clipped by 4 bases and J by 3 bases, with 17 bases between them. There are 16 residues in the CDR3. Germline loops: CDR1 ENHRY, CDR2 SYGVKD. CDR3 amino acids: CAISGSRRGQTDTQYF. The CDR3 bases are TGTGCCATCAGTGGGTCGCGGAGGGGGCAGACAGATACGCAGTATTTT.